This TCR beta chain was profiled in a study of blood T cell repertoires in COVID-19. In the study overall: T cells, B-cell-depleted T cells, or PBMCs supplied cDNA or gDNA.

As originally analysed: From reference gene primer amplification, estimates of nucleated cell counts were derived. Data came from immunoSEQ multiplex PCR; TCRdb stores just in-frame clones and leaves some out. V, J and clone size reflect that table, while D and trimming were determined from the DNA. The sample carries under 300,000 clones, under 90% recorded once. This TCR was recovered from a woman aged 50 to 60 who had recovered from COVID-19. Material: peripheral blood.

For the CDR3, the DNA is TGCGCCAGCAGCCGGACTAGCGGGGGAACCGGGGAGCTGTTTTTT. Its translation: CASSRTSGGTGELFF. The chain combines TRBV4-3 with TRBJ2-2, with 13 bases matching TRBD2. Germline CDR1 reads LGHNA; CDR2 reads YSLEER. The CDR3 is made up of 15 amino acids. With V trimmed by 4 bases and J by 5 bases, 1 base remained unmatched.